This T cell receptor (beta chain) comes out of a study of blood T cells in healthy people across ages (dated by TCRdb to the mid-2010s). About the full investigation: In model experiments, template switching captured roughly one uniquely barcoded TCR beta cDNA molecule for every two T cells. To avoid experimental bias, donors of different ages were randomly spread across the sequencing lanes. To track age-related changes in TCR beta repertoire diversity, the study relied on deep sequencing normalized with unique cDNA molecular identifiers. For two donors (one aged 18 to 30 and one aged 80 or older), the study analyzed two additional independent replicas of 1 million unique cDNA reads from the same blood draw. Four age groups were formed from the donors: young (average approximately 15 years), middle-aged (around 37), aged (approximately 60) and long-lived (about 80). General study outcomes and caveats: As age increased, observed TCR beta diversity per million T cells dropped in a roughly linear way, and a significant reduction was already evident by age approximately 40. Compared with the aged group, the long-lived group had more naive CD4+ T cells, fewer expanded clones and increased TCR diversity, a pattern suggesting age selection. Conclusive comparison of naive and antigen-experienced compartments was prevented by the profiling of bulk unsorted PBMCs. Because donor CMV infection status was unknown, age-related changes in expanded clonotypes were potentially confounded. The percentage of naive T cells measured by flow cytometry correlated strongly with observed TCR beta diversity. Estimates of total diversity from one million sequenced T cells were regarded as lower bounds and underestimates.

Between the V and J ends, shortened by 0 bases and 1 base respectively, the junction contains 12 bases. Taken from cysteine to phenylalanine, the CDR3 has 16 residues. The retained sequence is limited to the CDR3, 48 bases, with the frame set at the first base. CDR1 and CDR2 are drawn from the germline V gene: LGHNA, YNFKEQ. Comments on this clonotype: The target of this receptor is not known. Nothing much larger sits one base from this clone, and base qualities are not available.

Preparation of the library involved 5' RACE. A second roughly 6 to 12 cycle PCR used a sample-barcoded 5' primer and a J-beta primer mix. A template-switch 5' adaptor carrying 12 random nucleotides introduced a unique molecular identifier onto each TCR beta cDNA molecule. Each sample yielded at least 2.5 million CDR3-containing paired-end reads. All of the RNA was converted into first-strand cDNA using the Mint cDNA synthesis kit, with a TRBC-specific oligonucleotide serving as the primer. Following uracil-DNA glycosylase treatment, all cDNA underwent a first 18-cycle PCR with the universal primers M1SS and BC2_uni_R. The authors processed their data as follows. Normalization of each sample was performed by random selection of 1 million high-quality reads, each carrying a distinct molecular identifier. Instead of being binned into consensus sequences, reads that shared molecular identifiers were thrown out. MiTCR, run with a Q25 quality threshold and the strictest error-elimination algorithm, handled CDR3 identification, clonotype clustering and error correction. A nonparametric unseen species model with Euler transformation was used to estimate lower-bound total TCR beta diversity. TCRdb trimmed public reads at Q25 via fastp, called clones via MiXCR and kept in-frame beta chains. Every CDR3 protein is listed once, alongside the most common genes and DNA of its rows. TCRdb's processing, not the authors' own work, is the source of the V and J calls. For this sample there are 1.8 million or so distinct CDR3 sequences; around 40% appear just once. The ten largest clones represent 20% to 25% of the sample.

The roughly 39 donors, aged about 6 to 95 years, were systemically healthy Caucasian individuals from Russia. Each donor gave approximately 9.4 milliliters of peripheral blood, drawn into EDTA-treated Vacutainer tubes. Ficoll-Paque density-gradient centrifugation was used to isolate PBMCs, with at least 7 million per sample. Trizol reagent was used to extract total RNA from PBMCs, with at least 6 micrograms per sample. For every donor, flow cytometry on a PBMC aliquot measured the percentage of naive CD45RAhigh/CD27high T cells. The V and J genes are TRBV4-2 and TRBJ1-1; the D gene is possibly TRBD1, with 5 bases matching. Sequencing input: blood. The sequence derives from a human donor in good health. The CDR3 protein: CASSQDGDGENTEAFF. The sequence in DNA is TGTGCCAGCAGCCAAGATGGGGACGGGGAGAACACTGAAGCTTTCTTT.